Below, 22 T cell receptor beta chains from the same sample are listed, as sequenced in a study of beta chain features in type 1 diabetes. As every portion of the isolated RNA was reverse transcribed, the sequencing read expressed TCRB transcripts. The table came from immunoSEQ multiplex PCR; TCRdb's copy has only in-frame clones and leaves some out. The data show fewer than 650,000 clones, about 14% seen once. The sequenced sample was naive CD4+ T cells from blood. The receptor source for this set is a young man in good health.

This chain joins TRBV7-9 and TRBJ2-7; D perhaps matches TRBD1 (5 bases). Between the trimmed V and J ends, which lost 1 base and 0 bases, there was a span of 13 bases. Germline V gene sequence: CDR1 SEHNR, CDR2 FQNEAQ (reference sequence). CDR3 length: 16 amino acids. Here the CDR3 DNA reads TGTGCCAGCAGCTTAGTTCAGGGCCTAAGCTCCTACGAGCAGTACTTC. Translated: CASSLVQGLSSYEQYF.

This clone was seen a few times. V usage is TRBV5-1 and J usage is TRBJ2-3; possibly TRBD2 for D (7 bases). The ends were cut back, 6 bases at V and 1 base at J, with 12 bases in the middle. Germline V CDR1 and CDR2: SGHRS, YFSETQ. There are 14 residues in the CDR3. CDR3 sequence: CASTGGPGTDTQYF. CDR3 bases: TGCGCCAGCACCGGGGGGCCTGGCACAGATACGCAGTATTTT.

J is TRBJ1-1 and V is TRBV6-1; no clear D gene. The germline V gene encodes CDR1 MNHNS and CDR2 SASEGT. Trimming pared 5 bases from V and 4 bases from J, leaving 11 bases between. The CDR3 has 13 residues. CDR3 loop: CASSPYVGTEAFF. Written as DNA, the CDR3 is TGTGCCAGCAGTCCCTACGTGGGCACTGAAGCTTTCTTT.

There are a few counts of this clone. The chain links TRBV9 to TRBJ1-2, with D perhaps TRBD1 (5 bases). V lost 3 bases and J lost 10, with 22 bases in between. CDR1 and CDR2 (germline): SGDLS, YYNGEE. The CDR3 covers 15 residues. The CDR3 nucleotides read TGTGCCAGCAGCGCAACCTTAGGGCCAGGGCAGTTCTACACCTTC. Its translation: CASSATLGPGQFYTF. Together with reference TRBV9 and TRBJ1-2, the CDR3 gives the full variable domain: DSGVTQTPKHLITATGQRVTLRCSPRSGDLSVYWYQQSLDQGLQFLIQYYNGEERAKGNILERFSAQQFPDLHSELNLSSLELGDSALYFCASSATLGPGQFYTFGSGTRLTVV.

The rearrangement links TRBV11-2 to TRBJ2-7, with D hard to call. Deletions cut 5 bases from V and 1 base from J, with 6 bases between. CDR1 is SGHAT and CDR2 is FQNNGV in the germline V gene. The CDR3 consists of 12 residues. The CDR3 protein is CASSSGSYEQYF. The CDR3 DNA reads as TGTGCCAGCAGCAGTGGTTCCTACGAGCAGTACTTC.

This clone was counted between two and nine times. CDR3 DNA: TGTGCCAGCACAAGGGGATCCCCGGGGGAAAAACTGTTTTTT. This sequence encodes CASTRGSPGEKLFF. The rearrangement uses TRBV2 and TRBJ1-4; TRBD1 might be the D (5 bases). V was cut by 7 bases and J by 8 bases, with 17 bases left in between. CDR3 length equals 14 residues. Germline lookup yields CDR1 SNHLY and CDR2 FYNNEI.

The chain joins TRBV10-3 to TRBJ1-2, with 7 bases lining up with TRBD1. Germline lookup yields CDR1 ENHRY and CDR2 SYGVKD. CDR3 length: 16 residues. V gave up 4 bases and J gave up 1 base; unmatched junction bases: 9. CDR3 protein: CAISGVRTGLNYGYTF. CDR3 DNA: TGTGCCATCAGTGGGGTCAGGACAGGACTTAACTATGGCTACACCTTC.

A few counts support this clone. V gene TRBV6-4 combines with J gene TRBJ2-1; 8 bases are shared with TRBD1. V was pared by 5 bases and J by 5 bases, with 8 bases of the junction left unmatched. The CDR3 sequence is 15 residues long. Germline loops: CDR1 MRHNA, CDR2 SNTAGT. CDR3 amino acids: CASSPDRVGDNEQFF. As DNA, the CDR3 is TGTGCCAGCAGTCCGGACAGGGTAGGGGACAATGAGCAGTTCTTC.

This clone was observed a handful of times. Here the CDR3 reads CASSLAGRQNEKLFF. The CDR3 DNA reads as TGTGCCAGCAGCTTAGCGGGGAGGCAGAATGAAAAACTGTTTTTT. The rearrangement links TRBV7-9 to TRBJ1-4; the D is unclear. Germline values: CDR1 SEHNR, CDR2 FQNEAQ (reference sequence). Trimming took off 0 bases at V and 5 bases at J, with 10 bases between the two ends. The CDR3 contains 15 residues.

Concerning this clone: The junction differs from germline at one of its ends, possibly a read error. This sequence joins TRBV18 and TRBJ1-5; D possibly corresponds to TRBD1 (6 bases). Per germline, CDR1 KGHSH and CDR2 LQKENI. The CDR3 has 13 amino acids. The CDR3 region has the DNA TGTGCCAGTTCACGGGGGGCTAATCAGCCCCAGCATTTT. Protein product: CASSRGANQPQHF.

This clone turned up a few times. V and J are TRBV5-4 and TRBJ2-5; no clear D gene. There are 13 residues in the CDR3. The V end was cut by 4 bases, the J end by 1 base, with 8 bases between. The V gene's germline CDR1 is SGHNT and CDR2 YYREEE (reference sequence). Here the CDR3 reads CASSLRLQETQYF. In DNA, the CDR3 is TGTGCCAGCAGCCTCAGGCTCCAAGAGACCCAGTACTTC.

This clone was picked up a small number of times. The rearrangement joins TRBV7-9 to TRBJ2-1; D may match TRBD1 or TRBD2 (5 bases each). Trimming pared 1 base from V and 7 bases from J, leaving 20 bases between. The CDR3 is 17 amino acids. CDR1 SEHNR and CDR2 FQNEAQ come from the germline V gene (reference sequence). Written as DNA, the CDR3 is TGTGCCAGCAGCTTAGGGCACTCGGGACGGATCGGGAATGAGCAGTTCTTC. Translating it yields CASSLGHSGRIGNEQFF.

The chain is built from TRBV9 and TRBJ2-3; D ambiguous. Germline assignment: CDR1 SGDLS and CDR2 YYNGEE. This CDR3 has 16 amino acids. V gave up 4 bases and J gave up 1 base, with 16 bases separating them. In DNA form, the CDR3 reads TGTGCCAGCAGCTCCCCAAACATCCTGGGCACAGATACGCAGTATTTT. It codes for CASSSPNILGTDTQYF.

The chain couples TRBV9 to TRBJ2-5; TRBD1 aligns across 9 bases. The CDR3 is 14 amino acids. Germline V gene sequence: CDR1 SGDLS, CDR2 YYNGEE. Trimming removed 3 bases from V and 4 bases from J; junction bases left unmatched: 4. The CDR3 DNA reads TGTGCCAGCAGCGAACAGGGGGCGCGAGAGACCCAGTACTTC. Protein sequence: CASSEQGARETQYF.

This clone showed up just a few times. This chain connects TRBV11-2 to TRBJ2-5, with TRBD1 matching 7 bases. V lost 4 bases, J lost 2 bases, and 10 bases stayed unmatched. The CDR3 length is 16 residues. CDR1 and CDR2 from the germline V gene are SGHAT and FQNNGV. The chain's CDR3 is CASSSSQGFKQETQYF. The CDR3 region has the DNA TGTGCCAGCAGCTCCTCACAGGGGTTTAAGCAAGAGACCCAGTACTTC.

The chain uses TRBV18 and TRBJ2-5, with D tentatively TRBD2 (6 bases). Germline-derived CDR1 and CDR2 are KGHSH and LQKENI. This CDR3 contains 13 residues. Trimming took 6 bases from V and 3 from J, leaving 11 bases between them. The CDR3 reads CASSRLDKETQYF. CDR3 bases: TGTGCCAGCTCCAGACTAGATAAAGAGACCCAGTACTTC.

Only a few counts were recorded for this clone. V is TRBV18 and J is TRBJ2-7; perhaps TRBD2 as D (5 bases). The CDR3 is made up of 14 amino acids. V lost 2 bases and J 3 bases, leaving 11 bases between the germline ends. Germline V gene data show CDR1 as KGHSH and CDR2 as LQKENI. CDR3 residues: CASSPGLGLYEQYF. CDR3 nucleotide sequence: TGTGCCAGCTCACCAGGTTTAGGACTCTACGAGCAGTACTTC.

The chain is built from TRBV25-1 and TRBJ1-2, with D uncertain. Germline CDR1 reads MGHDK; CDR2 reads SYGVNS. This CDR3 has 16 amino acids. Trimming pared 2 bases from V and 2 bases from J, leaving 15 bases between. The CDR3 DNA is TGTGCCAGCAGTGAAGCAGGAGACCTACCCAACTATGGCTACACCTTC. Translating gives CASSEAGDLPNYGYTF.

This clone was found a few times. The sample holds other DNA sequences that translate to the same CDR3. CDR3: CAWSRTGLGSGANVLTF. The CDR3 DNA follows: TGTGCCTGGAGTCGGACAGGGTTGGGGTCTGGGGCCAACGTCCTGACTTTC. The V and J genes are TRBV30 and TRBJ2-6; 8 bases are shared with TRBD1. The CDR3 is 17 amino acids. Unmatched junction bases numbered 7, after V lost 2 bases and J lost 1 base. Per germline, CDR1 GTSNPN and CDR2 SVGIG (reference sequence).

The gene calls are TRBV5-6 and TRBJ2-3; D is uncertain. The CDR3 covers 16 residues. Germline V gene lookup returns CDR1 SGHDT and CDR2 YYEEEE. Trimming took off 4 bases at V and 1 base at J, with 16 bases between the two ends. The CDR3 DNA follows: TGTGCCAGCAGCCCCCCAGCTCGGTGGGGCACAGATACGCAGTATTTT. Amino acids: CASSPPARWGTDTQYF. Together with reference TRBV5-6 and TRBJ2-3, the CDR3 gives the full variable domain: DAGVTQSPTHLIKTRGQQVTLRCSPKSGHDTVSWYQQALGQGPQFIFQYYEEEERQRGNFPDRFSGHQFPNYSSELNVNALLLGDSALYLCASSPPARWGTDTQYFGPGTRLTVL.

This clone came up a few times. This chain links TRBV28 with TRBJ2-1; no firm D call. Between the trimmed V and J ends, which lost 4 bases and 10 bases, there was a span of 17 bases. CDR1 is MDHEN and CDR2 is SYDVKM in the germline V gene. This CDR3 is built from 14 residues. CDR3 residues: CASSSWAGRAEQFF. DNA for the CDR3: TGTGCCAGCAGTTCTTGGGCCGGTAGGGCAGAGCAGTTCTTC.

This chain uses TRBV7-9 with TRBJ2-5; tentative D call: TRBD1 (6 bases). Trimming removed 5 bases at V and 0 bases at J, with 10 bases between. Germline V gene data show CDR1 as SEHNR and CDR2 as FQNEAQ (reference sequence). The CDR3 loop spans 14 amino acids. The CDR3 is CASSPRGYQETQYF. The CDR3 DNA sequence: TGTGCCAGCAGCCCGAGGGGGTACCAAGAGACCCAGTACTTC. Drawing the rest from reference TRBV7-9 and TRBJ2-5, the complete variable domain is DTGVSQNPRHKITKRGQNVTFRCDPISEHNRLYWYRQTLGQGPEFLTYFQNEAQLEKSRLLSDRFSAERPKGSFSTLEIQRTEQGDSAMYLCASSPRGYQETQYFGPGTRLLVL.